This is a list of T cell receptor beta chains from one sample in a study of cytomegalovirus exposure and HLA in healthy donors. Measured with immunoSEQ multiplex PCR; TCRdb has only the in-frame clones, and not every one. The data hold approximately 140,000 clones, with 73% observed a single time. Material: PBMCs. The origin of the receptors is a woman aged 18 to 35 in good health and CMV-seronegative. Both conserved end residues are trimmed from each CDR3. Fields, in order: V gene, CDR3 length, CDR3 protein.

v_gene: TRBV5-4
len: 15
CDR3aa: ASSLKTGEVYGYGYT

v_gene: TRBV12-5
len: 10
CDR3aa: ASGPASDTQY

v_gene: TRBV10-3
len: 10
CDR3aa: AISEGDEKLF

v_gene: TRBV9
len: 15
CDR3aa: ASSAPPGTSGSYEQY

v_gene: TRBV6-1
len: 12
CDR3aa: ASSVNSEVYGYT

v_gene: TRBV10-2
len: 9
CDR3aa: ASSLANEQF

v_gene: TRBV27
len: 12
CDR3aa: ASSRTGVGEKLF

v_gene: TRBV21-1
len: 14
CDR3aa: ASSEDRGTGANVLT

v_gene: TRBV4-2
len: 14
CDR3aa: ASEATGFLGTGELF

v_gene: TRBV18
len: 15
CDR3aa: AGTDRGWSSYNSPLH

v_gene: TRBV28
len: 16
CDR3aa: ASRPSTYAGTGNNEQF

v_gene: TRBV2
len: 14
CDR3aa: ASSEREVTLNVEAF

v_gene: TRBV4-1
len: 14
CDR3aa: ASSHTLPSTNEKLF

v_gene: TRBV15
len: 14
CDR3aa: ATSSLDSSYYNEQF

v_gene: TRBV5-1
len: 15
CDR3aa: ASSLDSGRASSGELF